Listed below are T cell receptor beta chains from one sample, sequenced in a study of blood T cell repertoires in COVID-19. The repertoire was sequenced with immunoSEQ multiplex PCR; TCRdb's copy has only in-frame clones and lacks some. The table records hundreds of thousands of clones, roughly 85% of them present only once. The sequencing sample was made of peripheral blood. The receptors come from a man aged 50 or older with active or convalescent COVID-19. Each CDR3 is given with its conserved first and last residue. A D gene is named only where the DNA matches it firmly. Clone size, where shown, is once, few, many, or a class for clones that have expanded.

abundance: -; len: 16; v_gene: TRBV19; d_gene: -; j_gene: TRBJ1-3; CDR3nt: TGTGCCAGTAGGAGCCGGGACTCCTACTCTGGAAACACCATATATTTT; CDR3aa: CASRSRDSYSGNTIYF
abundance: few; len: 12; v_gene: TRBV20-1; d_gene: -; j_gene: TRBJ1-2; CDR3nt: TGCAGTGCTAGTTACCTAAACTATGGCTACACCTTC; CDR3aa: CSASYLNYGYTF
abundance: -; len: 15; v_gene: TRBV27; d_gene: -; j_gene: TRBJ2-3; CDR3nt: TGTGCCAGCAGTCCAAGGAACAGGGTAGGCGATACGCAGTATTTT; CDR3aa: CASSPRNRVGDTQYF
abundance: -; len: 15; v_gene: TRBV5-1; d_gene: -; j_gene: TRBJ2-5; CDR3nt: TGCGCCAGCAGCTGGATGGACGGGGGAAAAGAGACCCAGTACTTC; CDR3aa: CASSWMDGGKETQYF
abundance: -; len: 19; v_gene: TRBV11-2; d_gene: -; j_gene: TRBJ1-6; CDR3nt: TGTGCCAGCAGCTCGGTTAAACAGGCGCTGAGCTCCTATAATTCACCCCTCCACTTT; CDR3aa: CASSSVKQALSSYNSPLHF
abundance: -; len: 14; v_gene: TRBV30; d_gene: TRBD1; j_gene: TRBJ1-4; CDR3nt: TGTGCCTGCATACAGGGGGCGGCTAATGAAAAACTGTTTTTT; CDR3aa: CACIQGAANEKLFF
abundance: few; len: 16; v_gene: TRBV28; d_gene: TRBD1; j_gene: TRBJ1-1; CDR3nt: TGTGCCAGCAGGGAGGGGACAGGGGCTTGGAACACTGAAGCTTTCTTT; CDR3aa: CASREGTGAWNTEAFF
abundance: -; len: 13; v_gene: TRBV7-9; d_gene: -; j_gene: TRBJ2-1; CDR3nt: TGTGCCAGCAGCTCGCACCAGTACAATGAGCAGTTCTTC; CDR3aa: CASSSHQYNEQFF
abundance: -; len: 16; v_gene: TRBV6-1; d_gene: TRBD2; j_gene: TRBJ2-1; CDR3nt: TGTGCCAGCAGTGGCCTCCTAGCGGCCTCCTACAATGAGCAGTTCTTC; CDR3aa: CASSGLLAASYNEQFF
abundance: few; len: 14; v_gene: TRBV6-5; d_gene: TRBD1; j_gene: TRBJ1-2; CDR3nt: TGTGCCAGCAGTTATGACAGGGTAGTCTATGGCTACACCTTC; CDR3aa: CASSYDRVVYGYTF
abundance: -; len: 16; v_gene: TRBV16; d_gene: TRBD1; j_gene: TRBJ1-5; CDR3nt: TGTGCCAGCAGCCAATCAGGGACAGGGCTAGATCAGCCCCAGCATTTT; CDR3aa: CASSQSGTGLDQPQHF
abundance: -; len: 14; v_gene: TRBV29-1; d_gene: TRBD2; j_gene: TRBJ2-3; CDR3nt: TGCAGCGTTGTAACTAGCGGGAGTACAGATACGCAGTATTTT; CDR3aa: CSVVTSGSTDTQYF
abundance: -; len: 14; v_gene: TRBV9; d_gene: -; j_gene: TRBJ1-6; CDR3nt: TGTGCCAGCAGCGTAGGAACAGGGACTTCACCCCTCCACTTT; CDR3aa: CASSVGTGTSPLHF
abundance: -; len: 16; v_gene: TRBV2; d_gene: TRBD1; j_gene: TRBJ1-3; CDR3nt: TGTGCCAGCAGGGGCCGGACAGGGATAACTGGAAACACCATATATTTT; CDR3aa: CASRGRTGITGNTIYF
abundance: -; len: 13; v_gene: TRBV2; d_gene: -; j_gene: TRBJ1-2; CDR3nt: TGTGCCAGCAGGGATCCGGGGAAAAGGGGCTACACCTTC; CDR3aa: CASRDPGKRGYTF
abundance: -; len: 17; v_gene: TRBV6-1; d_gene: -; j_gene: TRBJ2-7; CDR3nt: TGTGCCAGCAGTGAAGATTATTGGCAGGGTCTGGGTTACGAGCAGTACTTC; CDR3aa: CASSEDYWQGLGYEQYF
abundance: -; len: 15; v_gene: TRBV19; d_gene: TRBD1; j_gene: TRBJ1-4; CDR3nt: TGTGCCAGTAGTCTCCTCGGGACAGCCAGTGAAAAACTGTTTTTT; CDR3aa: CASSLLGTASEKLFF
abundance: few; len: 14; v_gene: TRBV7-9; d_gene: -; j_gene: TRBJ2-7; CDR3nt: TGTGCCAGCAGCCGACCAGCGGCCTCCTACGAGCAGTACTTC; CDR3aa: CASSRPAASYEQYF
abundance: -; len: 15; v_gene: TRBV9; d_gene: -; j_gene: TRBJ1-2; CDR3nt: TGTGCCAGCAGCCCCCATTTGACGGAGGTCGATGGCTACACCTTC; CDR3aa: CASSPHLTEVDGYTF
abundance: -; len: 15; v_gene: TRBV27; d_gene: TRBD2; j_gene: TRBJ2-3; CDR3nt: TGTGCCAGCAGCTATAGCGGGAGGGCCCCAGATACGCAGTATTTT; CDR3aa: CASSYSGRAPDTQYF
abundance: few; len: 13; v_gene: TRBV19; d_gene: -; j_gene: TRBJ1-5; CDR3nt: TGTGCCAGTAGTAAAGCTAGCAATCAGCCCCAGCATTTT; CDR3aa: CASSKASNQPQHF
abundance: -; len: 15; v_gene: TRBV4-2; d_gene: TRBD2; j_gene: TRBJ2-7; CDR3nt: TGTGCCAGCAGCCAAGAGCTAGCGGGAGATTTCGAGCAGTACTTC; CDR3aa: CASSQELAGDFEQYF
abundance: -; len: 20; v_gene: TRBV6-4; d_gene: TRBD1; j_gene: TRBJ2-7; CDR3nt: TGTGCCAGCAGTGACTCAAATCGGGGACAGGGGTCCCCAAGCTCCTACGAGCAGTACTTC; CDR3aa: CASSDSNRGQGSPSSYEQYF
abundance: -; len: 14; v_gene: TRBV19; d_gene: -; j_gene: TRBJ1-1; CDR3nt: TGTGCCAGTAGTATAAGAGGCAGGAACACTGAAGCTTTCTTT; CDR3aa: CASSIRGRNTEAFF
abundance: -; len: 15; v_gene: TRBV6-5; d_gene: TRBD2; j_gene: TRBJ2-7; CDR3nt: TGTGCCAGCAGACTAGCGGGAGGGAGTACCTACGAGCAGTACTTC; CDR3aa: CASRLAGGSTYEQYF
abundance: -; len: 15; v_gene: TRBV5-4; d_gene: TRBD2; j_gene: TRBJ2-5; CDR3nt: TGTGCCAGCAGCTTAGGACTAGCGGATGGGGGGACCCAGTACTTC; CDR3aa: CASSLGLADGGTQYF
abundance: -; len: 14; v_gene: TRBV9; d_gene: -; j_gene: TRBJ2-1; CDR3nt: TGTGCCAGCAGCTCGTTCAGCTCCTACAATGAGCAGTTCTTC; CDR3aa: CASSSFSSYNEQFF
abundance: -; len: 13; v_gene: TRBV6-2/TRBV6-3; d_gene: TRBD2; j_gene: TRBJ2-1; CDR3nt: TGTGCCAGCAGTTATCCGGGACTAGGGATGCAGTTCTTC; CDR3aa: CASSYPGLGMQFF
abundance: -; len: 12; v_gene: TRBV12-3/TRBV12-4; d_gene: -; j_gene: TRBJ1-2; CDR3nt: TGTGCCAGCAGTTTAGGCGGTGATGGCTACACCTTC; CDR3aa: CASSLGGDGYTF
abundance: many; len: 13; v_gene: TRBV19; d_gene: TRBD1; j_gene: TRBJ2-2; CDR3nt: TGTGCCAGTAGCTGGACAGGGGCCGGGGAGCTGTTTTTT; CDR3aa: CASSWTGAGELFF
abundance: -; len: 12; v_gene: TRBV28; d_gene: -; j_gene: TRBJ1-1; CDR3nt: TGTGCCAGCAGCCGACAATACGCTGAAGCTTTCTTT; CDR3aa: CASSRQYAEAFF
abundance: -; len: 17; v_gene: TRBV18; d_gene: TRBD2; j_gene: TRBJ2-1; CDR3nt: TGTGCCAGCTCACCACAGACGCTAGCGGGAGGGAACAATGAGCAGTTCTTC; CDR3aa: CASSPQTLAGGNNEQFF
abundance: -; len: 15; v_gene: TRBV29-1; d_gene: TRBD1; j_gene: TRBJ2-2; CDR3nt: TGCAGCGTTAGGAGGGGACAGGGGAACACCGGGGAGCTGTTTTTT; CDR3aa: CSVRRGQGNTGELFF
abundance: -; len: 16; v_gene: TRBV7-8; d_gene: TRBD1; j_gene: TRBJ1-3; CDR3nt: TGTGCCAGCAGCCAATCCCGGGACAGGGAAGGAAACACCATATATTTT; CDR3aa: CASSQSRDREGNTIYF
abundance: -; len: 14; v_gene: TRBV18; d_gene: -; j_gene: TRBJ1-2; CDR3nt: TGTGCCAGCTCACCCAACGAGGGAACCTCTGGCTACACCTTC; CDR3aa: CASSPNEGTSGYTF
abundance: -; len: 15; v_gene: TRBV6-5; d_gene: -; j_gene: TRBJ2-7; CDR3nt: TGTGCCAGCAGGCCCGTCGGTGGGGGGAGCCACGAGCAGTACTTC; CDR3aa: CASRPVGGGSHEQYF
abundance: -; len: 15; v_gene: TRBV28; d_gene: -; j_gene: TRBJ1-2; CDR3nt: TGTGCCAGCAGCCCTGGGGACGACAGGCCCTATGGCTACACCTTC; CDR3aa: CASSPGDDRPYGYTF
abundance: -; len: 15; v_gene: TRBV7-3; d_gene: TRBD1; j_gene: TRBJ2-2; CDR3nt: TGTGCCAGCAGCCCAGGGACAGGGCACACCGGGGAGCTGTTTTTT; CDR3aa: CASSPGTGHTGELFF
abundance: -; len: 14; v_gene: TRBV6-1; d_gene: -; j_gene: TRBJ1-2; CDR3nt: TGTGCCAGCAGTGAGCTAACCGCTAACTATGGCTACACCTTC; CDR3aa: CASSELTANYGYTF
abundance: -; len: 13; v_gene: TRBV12-3/TRBV12-4; d_gene: -; j_gene: TRBJ1-2; CDR3nt: TGTGCCAGTCGCGGGGGGGGAGTTGATGGCTACACCTTC; CDR3aa: CASRGGGVDGYTF